Listed below are T cell receptor beta chains from one sample, sequenced in a study of cytomegalovirus exposure and HLA in healthy donors. Sequencing used immunoSEQ multiplex PCR; TCRdb keeps in-frame clones, though not all of them. This table holds some 190,000 clones, roughly four fifths found once. Sequencing was done on a sample of PBMCs. These TCRs come from a man aged 18 to 30 in good health and CMV-seronegative. The CDR3 runs from the conserved cysteine through the conserved F or W. The order of the fields is D gene, clone size, V gene, J gene, CDR3 protein, CDR3 DNA. The D gene is left open where the match is weak. Not every row has a clone size; where given, it reads once, few, many or a size class.

NA,NA,TRBV7-2,TRBJ2-7,CASSLGPSYEQYF,TGTGCCAGCAGCTTAGGGCCTTCCTACGAGCAGTACTTC
NA,NA,TRBV7-9,TRBJ1-5,CATGAGSNQPQHF,TGTGCCACAGGGGCCGGGAGCAATCAGCCCCAGCATTTT
TRBD2,NA,TRBV29-1,TRBJ2-3,CSVPPGVRGRGVSTDTQYF,TGCAGCGTTCCACCCGGGGTTCGCGGGAGAGGGGTTAGCACAGATACGCAGTATTTT
TRBD2,NA,TRBV28,TRBJ2-1,CASRPYGGGYNEQFF,TGTGCCAGCAGACCCTACGGGGGGGGATACAATGAGCAGTTCTTC
TRBD2,NA,TRBV7-3,TRBJ2-1,CASTPGLAGAYNEQFF,TGTGCCAGCACCCCCGGCCTAGCGGGGGCTTACAATGAGCAGTTCTTC
NA,NA,TRBV10-3,TRBJ2-7,CAISEYLEGPYEQYF,TGTGCCATCAGTGAGTACCTGGAGGGTCCCTACGAGCAGTACTTC
NA,NA,TRBV28,TRBJ1-2,CASSSDRNPSNYGYTF,TGTGCCAGCAGTTCCGATAGAAATCCAAGTAACTATGGCTACACCTTC
NA,NA,TRBV5-6,TRBJ1-1,CASSPLSNTEAFF,TGTGCCAGCAGCCCCCTATCGAACACTGAAGCTTTCTTT
NA,once,TRBV9,TRBJ1-1,CASSVAPGNTEAFF,TGTGCCAGCAGCGTAGCTCCGGGGAACACTGAAGCTTTCTTT
NA,NA,TRBV7-2,TRBJ1-5,CASSLVPANQPQHF,TGTGCCAGCAGCTTAGTTCCAGCGAATCAGCCCCAGCATTTT
NA,NA,TRBV5-4,TRBJ2-3,CASSLEVAGRSTDTQYF,TGTGCCAGCAGCTTGGAAGTGGCAGGGAGGAGCACAGATACGCAGTATTTT
NA,NA,TRBV21-1,TRBJ1-3,CASSSRGFSGNTIYF,TGTGCCAGCAGCTCCCGGGGGTTCTCTGGAAACACCATATATTTT
NA,NA,TRBV10-1,TRBJ2-7,CASSSGVESYEQYF,TGCGCCAGCAGTAGTGGTGTGGAGTCCTACGAGCAGTACTTC
NA,NA,TRBV7-9,TRBJ1-1,CASSLVVLAGRGDTEAFF,TGTGCCAGCAGCTTAGTAGTTCTGGCAGGGAGGGGGGACACTGAAGCTTTCTTT
TRBD1,NA,TRBV5-4,TRBJ1-4,CASSLGTVDEKLFF,TGTGCCAGCAGCTTAGGGACAGTGGATGAAAAACTGTTTTTT
NA,NA,TRBV28,TRBJ2-1,CASSSSTKQFF,TGTGCCAGCAGTTCTAGCACGAAGCAGTTCTTC
NA,NA,TRBV29-1,TRBJ1-1,CSVVGVGGTEAFF,TGCAGCGTTGTGGGGGTCGGGGGGACTGAAGCTTTCTTT
TRBD1,NA,TRBV18,TRBJ1-3,CASSGTGLPRGNTIYF,TGTGCCAGCTCAGGGACAGGCCTGCCGAGGGGAAACACCATATATTTT
TRBD1,NA,TRBV10-3,TRBJ2-7,CAISESGTGFPGAGEQYF,TGTGCCATCAGTGAGTCCGGGACAGGGTTCCCGGGGGCGGGTGAGCAGTACTTC
NA,NA,TRBV6-1,TRBJ2-7,CASRTTGTFSYEQYF,TGTGCCAGCAGAACAACCGGGACTTTCTCCTACGAGCAGTACTTC
TRBD2,NA,TRBV5-1,TRBJ2-7,CASSLAAGVDEQYF,TGCGCCAGCAGCCTTGCAGCGGGAGTGGACGAGCAGTACTTC
NA,once,TRBV15,TRBJ2-3,CATSLLTDTQYF,TGTGCCACCAGCTTACTAACAGATACGCAGTATTTT
NA,NA,TRBV5-4,TRBJ1-1,CASSFSGRNTEAFF,TGTGCCAGCAGCTTCAGCGGTCGGAACACTGAAGCTTTCTTT
NA,NA,TRBV6-5,TRBJ2-4,CASSYSQGWANIQYF,TGTGCCAGCAGTTACAGTCAAGGTTGGGCAAACATTCAGTACTTC
NA,NA,TRBV19,TRBJ2-1,CASSAAQTGQKQFF,TGTGCCAGTAGTGCTGCGCAGACCGGACAGAAGCAGTTCTTC
TRBD2,NA,TRBV4-3,TRBJ2-2,CASSPSTRASGDNTGELFF,TGCGCCAGCAGCCCTTCTACCCGGGCTAGCGGGGACAACACCGGGGAGCTGTTTTTT
NA,NA,TRBV9,TRBJ1-1,CASSVGQTNTEAFF,TGTGCCAGCAGCGTTGGACAGACGAACACTGAAGCTTTCTTT
TRBD2,NA,TRBV10-2,TRBJ2-1,CASGTSGDGGEQFF,TGCGCCAGTGGGACTAGCGGGGATGGGGGGGAGCAGTTCTTC
NA,NA,TRBV27,TRBJ2-7,CASSPLSGYEQYF,TGTGCCAGCAGCCCTCTTTCAGGTTACGAGCAGTACTTC
TRBD2,NA,TRBV4-2,TRBJ2-7,CASSQDRAGDGVYEQYF,TGTGCCAGCAGCCAAGATCGGGCGGGGGATGGGGTTTACGAGCAGTACTTC
NA,NA,TRBV7-2,TRBJ1-1,CASGITGPAAFF,TGTGCCAGCGGTATAACAGGGCCTGCGGCTTTCTTT
NA,NA,TRBV12-5,TRBJ2-1,CASGQGKLIWGDNEQFF,TGTGCTAGTGGACAGGGAAAGTTAATCTGGGGAGACAATGAGCAGTTCTTC